This is a list of T cell receptor beta chains from one sample in a study of blood T cell repertoires in COVID-19. Clones were read by immunoSEQ multiplex PCR, and TCRdb kept only the in-frame ones, dropping some. This sample carries a few hundred thousand clones, around 88% of them seen once, and the ten largest clones take 1.5% to 2%. Source material: peripheral blood. The receptor set was obtained from a woman aged 30 to 39 with COVID-19, enrolled during active disease. Both conserved end residues are part of each CDR3. Each record gives: clone size, V gene, J gene, D gene, CDR3 protein, CDR3 DNA. D genes are given only for firm matches. Expanded clones get a size class; other rows say once, few or many, or leave the size out.

NA,TRBV5-1,TRBJ1-1,TRBD1,CASSFGWGQYTEAFF,TGCGCCAGCAGCTTTGGGTGGGGACAGTACACTGAAGCTTTCTTT
NA,TRBV10-3,TRBJ1-4,NA,CAISEGGSLSNEKLFF,TGTGCCATCAGTGAGGGGGGGTCCCTCTCCAATGAAAAACTGTTTTTT
NA,TRBV2,TRBJ1-4,TRBD1,CATKDGTAAEKLFF,TGTGCCACCAAGGACGGGACAGCAGCAGAAAAACTGTTTTTT
NA,TRBV7-2,TRBJ2-5,TRBD2,CASSLILAGAGAETQYF,TGTGCCAGCAGCTTAATTCTAGCGGGGGCCGGGGCTGAGACCCAGTACTTC
NA,TRBV28,TRBJ1-3,TRBD1,CASRGAGGGNTIYF,TGTGCCAGCAGGGGAGCAGGGGGGGGAAACACCATATATTTT
NA,TRBV9,TRBJ1-2,NA,CASSAPEGYTF,TGTGCCAGCAGCGCCCCTGAGGGCTACACCTTC
NA,TRBV30,TRBJ1-5,NA,CAWAGAALNQPQHF,TGTGCCTGGGCTGGGGCAGCCCTTAATCAGCCCCAGCATTTT
NA,TRBV14,TRBJ1-6,NA,CASSHDLGGSPLHF,TGTGCCAGCAGCCATGACCTCGGGGGGTCACCCCTCCACTTT
NA,TRBV4-2,TRBJ1-3,NA,CASRPGSGNTIYF,TGTGCCAGCAGGCCAGGCTCTGGAAACACCATATATTTT
NA,TRBV6-1,TRBJ1-2,NA,CASSEEAGTYYGYTF,TGTGCCAGCAGTGAAGAAGCAGGTACCTACTATGGCTACACCTTC
NA,TRBV21-1,TRBJ2-1,NA,CASSNLTGTLYNEQFF,TGTGCCAGCAGCAACCTGACCGGGACTCTCTACAATGAGCAGTTCTTC
NA,TRBV6-5,TRBJ1-3,NA,CASSRTGDSGNTIYF,TGTGCCAGCAGTCGAACAGGAGACTCTGGAAACACCATATATTTT
NA,TRBV19,TRBJ2-1,NA,CASSTGVSSYNEQFF,TGTGCCAGTAGTACAGGGGTGAGCTCCTACAATGAGCAGTTCTTC
NA,TRBV5-1,TRBJ2-7,NA,CASSPGSFYEQYF,TGCGCCAGCAGCCCGGGGAGTTTTTACGAGCAGTACTTC
NA,TRBV18,TRBJ2-5,NA,CASSPYQETQYF,TGTGCCAGCTCACCCTACCAAGAGACCCAGTACTTC
once,TRBV18,TRBJ2-5,TRBD2,CASSPPGVAGAQETQYF,TGTGCCAGCTCACCACCGGGGGTAGCGGGGGCCCAAGAGACCCAGTACTTC
NA,TRBV9,TRBJ2-3,TRBD2,CASSVRAGDRTDTQYF,TGTGCCAGCAGCGTACGGGCGGGGGATAGAACAGATACGCAGTATTTT
NA,TRBV2,TRBJ1-6,NA,CASSPRTANSPLHF,TGTGCCAGCAGTCCCCGGACAGCTAATTCACCCCTCCACTTT
NA,TRBV5-8,TRBJ1-5,NA,CASSSYYSNQPQHF,TGTGCCAGCAGCTCGTATTATAGCAATCAGCCCCAGCATTTT
NA,TRBV10-3,TRBJ2-7,NA,CAISESRVYEQYF,TGTGCCATCAGTGAGTCGCGCGTCTACGAGCAGTACTTC
NA,TRBV19,TRBJ2-2,NA,CASRRGVVSGELFF,TGTGCCAGTAGGCGTGGAGTAGTATCCGGGGAGCTGTTTTTT
NA,TRBV14,TRBJ2-1,TRBD2,CASSQVLGGGINEQFF,TGTGCCAGCAGCCAAGTATTGGGCGGGGGAATCAATGAGCAGTTCTTC
NA,TRBV7-9,TRBJ2-1,NA,CASSSRWAHNEQFF,TGTGCCAGCAGCTCCCGATGGGCACACAATGAGCAGTTCTTC
NA,TRBV20-1,TRBJ1-3,TRBD1,CSASLGQRTFSGNTIYF,TGCAGTGCTAGTCTGGGACAGAGAACTTTCTCTGGAAACACCATATATTTT
NA,TRBV2,TRBJ1-2,TRBD1,CASSGTGSFGDYGYTF,TGTGCCAGCAGTGGGACAGGCTCCTTTGGCGACTATGGCTACACCTTC
NA,TRBV7-3,TRBJ1-2,TRBD1,CASSPGTDYGYTF,TGTGCCAGCAGCCCCGGGACAGACTATGGCTACACCTTC
NA,TRBV19,TRBJ1-1,NA,CASTLRAGASNTEAFF,TGTGCCAGTACCCTAAGGGCAGGGGCCTCGAACACTGAAGCTTTCTTT
NA,TRBV27,TRBJ1-6,NA,CASSLSYRVGSYNSPLHF,TGTGCCAGCAGTTTATCGTACAGGGTAGGCTCCTATAATTCACCCCTCCACTTT
NA,TRBV5-1,TRBJ1-1,TRBD1,CASSITGANTEAFF,TGCGCCAGCAGCATTACAGGGGCGAACACTGAAGCTTTCTTT
NA,TRBV3-1/TRBV3-2,TRBJ2-5,TRBD1,CASSPGQGAMETQYF,TGTGCCAGCAGCCCAGGACAGGGGGCAATGGAGACCCAGTACTTC
NA,TRBV30,TRBJ1-2,NA,CAWSVEGRVGYTF,TGTGCCTGGAGTGTGGAGGGGCGTGTTGGCTACACCTTC
NA,TRBV18,TRBJ2-3,NA,CASSPWQGFTDTQYF,TGTGCCAGCTCACCGTGGCAGGGGTTCACAGATACGCAGTATTTT
once,TRBV11-3,TRBJ2-7,TRBD2,CASTERGGRDEQYF,TGTGCCAGCACCGAGCGGGGGGGGAGGGACGAGCAGTACTTC
NA,TRBV14,TRBJ2-5,TRBD1,CASSQDWTGGRKTQYF,TGTGCCAGCAGCCAAGATTGGACAGGGGGTAGGAAGACCCAGTACTTC
NA,TRBV4-1,TRBJ1-1,TRBD1,CASSQSQRTGGTEAFF,TGCGCCAGCAGCCAATCCCAGCGGACAGGGGGAACTGAAGCTTTCTTT
NA,TRBV6-5,TRBJ1-3,NA,CASSYSRPYSGNTIYF,TGTGCCAGCAGTTACTCGAGGCCCTACTCTGGAAACACCATATATTTT
NA,TRBV18,TRBJ2-3,TRBD2,CASSPQPPGGGEDTQYF,TGTGCCAGCTCACCACAACCACCCGGCGGGGGGGAAGATACGCAGTATTTT
few,TRBV11-2,TRBJ1-2,NA,CASSSTTGRRGGYTF,TGTGCCAGCAGCTCTACGACAGGTAGAAGAGGAGGCTACACCTTC
NA,TRBV2,TRBJ2-1,TRBD2,CASSEIALAGKNEQFF,TGTGCCAGCAGTGAGATCGCCCTAGCGGGGAAGAATGAGCAGTTCTTC
NA,TRBV2,TRBJ1-6,NA,CASSGGTPSPLHF,TGTGCCAGCAGTGGCGGGACGCCTTCTCCCCTCCACTTT
NA,TRBV2,TRBJ2-1,TRBD1,CASSQRDRGLYNEQFF,TGTGCCAGCAGCCAGCGGGACAGGGGGCTTTACAATGAGCAGTTCTTC
NA,TRBV18,TRBJ1-4,NA,CASGRQAKEKLFF,TGTGCCAGCGGGCGACAGGCCAAAGAAAAACTGTTTTTT
NA,TRBV10-1,TRBJ2-3,NA,CASRARRGPNTDTQYF,TGCGCCAGCAGGGCGAGGCGGGGCCCCAACACAGATACGCAGTATTTT
NA,TRBV6-2/TRBV6-3,TRBJ1-2,TRBD1,CASSYSRRTGEVYGYTF,TGTGCCAGCAGTTACTCACGAAGGACAGGGGAAGTCTATGGCTACACCTTC
NA,TRBV19,TRBJ1-1,NA,CATRVPGGTEAFF,TGTGCCACCCGAGTACCGGGAGGCACTGAAGCTTTCTTT
NA,TRBV4-1,TRBJ2-2,TRBD1,CASSQTRAGTGGSGELFF,TGCGCCAGCAGCCAAACTAGGGCCGGGACAGGGGGCAGCGGGGAGCTGTTTTTT
once,TRBV2,TRBJ1-5,NA,CASSEGAHRAHEPQHF,TGTGCCAGCAGTGAAGGGGCCCACAGGGCTCATGAGCCCCAGCATTTT